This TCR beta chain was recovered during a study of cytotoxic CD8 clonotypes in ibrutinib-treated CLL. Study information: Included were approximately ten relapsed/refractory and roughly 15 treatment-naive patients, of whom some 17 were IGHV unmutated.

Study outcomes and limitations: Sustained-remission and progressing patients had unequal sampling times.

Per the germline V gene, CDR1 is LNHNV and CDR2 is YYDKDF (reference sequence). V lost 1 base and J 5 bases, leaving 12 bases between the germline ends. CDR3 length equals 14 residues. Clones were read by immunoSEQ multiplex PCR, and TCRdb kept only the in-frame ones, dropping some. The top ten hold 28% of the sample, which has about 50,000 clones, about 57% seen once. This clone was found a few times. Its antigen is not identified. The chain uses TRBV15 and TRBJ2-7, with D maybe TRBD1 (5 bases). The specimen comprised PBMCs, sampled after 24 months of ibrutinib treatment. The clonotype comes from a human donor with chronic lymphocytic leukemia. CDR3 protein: CATSRAQGIDEQYF. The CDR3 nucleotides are TGTGCCACCAGCAGAGCCCAGGGAATCGACGAGCAGTACTTC.